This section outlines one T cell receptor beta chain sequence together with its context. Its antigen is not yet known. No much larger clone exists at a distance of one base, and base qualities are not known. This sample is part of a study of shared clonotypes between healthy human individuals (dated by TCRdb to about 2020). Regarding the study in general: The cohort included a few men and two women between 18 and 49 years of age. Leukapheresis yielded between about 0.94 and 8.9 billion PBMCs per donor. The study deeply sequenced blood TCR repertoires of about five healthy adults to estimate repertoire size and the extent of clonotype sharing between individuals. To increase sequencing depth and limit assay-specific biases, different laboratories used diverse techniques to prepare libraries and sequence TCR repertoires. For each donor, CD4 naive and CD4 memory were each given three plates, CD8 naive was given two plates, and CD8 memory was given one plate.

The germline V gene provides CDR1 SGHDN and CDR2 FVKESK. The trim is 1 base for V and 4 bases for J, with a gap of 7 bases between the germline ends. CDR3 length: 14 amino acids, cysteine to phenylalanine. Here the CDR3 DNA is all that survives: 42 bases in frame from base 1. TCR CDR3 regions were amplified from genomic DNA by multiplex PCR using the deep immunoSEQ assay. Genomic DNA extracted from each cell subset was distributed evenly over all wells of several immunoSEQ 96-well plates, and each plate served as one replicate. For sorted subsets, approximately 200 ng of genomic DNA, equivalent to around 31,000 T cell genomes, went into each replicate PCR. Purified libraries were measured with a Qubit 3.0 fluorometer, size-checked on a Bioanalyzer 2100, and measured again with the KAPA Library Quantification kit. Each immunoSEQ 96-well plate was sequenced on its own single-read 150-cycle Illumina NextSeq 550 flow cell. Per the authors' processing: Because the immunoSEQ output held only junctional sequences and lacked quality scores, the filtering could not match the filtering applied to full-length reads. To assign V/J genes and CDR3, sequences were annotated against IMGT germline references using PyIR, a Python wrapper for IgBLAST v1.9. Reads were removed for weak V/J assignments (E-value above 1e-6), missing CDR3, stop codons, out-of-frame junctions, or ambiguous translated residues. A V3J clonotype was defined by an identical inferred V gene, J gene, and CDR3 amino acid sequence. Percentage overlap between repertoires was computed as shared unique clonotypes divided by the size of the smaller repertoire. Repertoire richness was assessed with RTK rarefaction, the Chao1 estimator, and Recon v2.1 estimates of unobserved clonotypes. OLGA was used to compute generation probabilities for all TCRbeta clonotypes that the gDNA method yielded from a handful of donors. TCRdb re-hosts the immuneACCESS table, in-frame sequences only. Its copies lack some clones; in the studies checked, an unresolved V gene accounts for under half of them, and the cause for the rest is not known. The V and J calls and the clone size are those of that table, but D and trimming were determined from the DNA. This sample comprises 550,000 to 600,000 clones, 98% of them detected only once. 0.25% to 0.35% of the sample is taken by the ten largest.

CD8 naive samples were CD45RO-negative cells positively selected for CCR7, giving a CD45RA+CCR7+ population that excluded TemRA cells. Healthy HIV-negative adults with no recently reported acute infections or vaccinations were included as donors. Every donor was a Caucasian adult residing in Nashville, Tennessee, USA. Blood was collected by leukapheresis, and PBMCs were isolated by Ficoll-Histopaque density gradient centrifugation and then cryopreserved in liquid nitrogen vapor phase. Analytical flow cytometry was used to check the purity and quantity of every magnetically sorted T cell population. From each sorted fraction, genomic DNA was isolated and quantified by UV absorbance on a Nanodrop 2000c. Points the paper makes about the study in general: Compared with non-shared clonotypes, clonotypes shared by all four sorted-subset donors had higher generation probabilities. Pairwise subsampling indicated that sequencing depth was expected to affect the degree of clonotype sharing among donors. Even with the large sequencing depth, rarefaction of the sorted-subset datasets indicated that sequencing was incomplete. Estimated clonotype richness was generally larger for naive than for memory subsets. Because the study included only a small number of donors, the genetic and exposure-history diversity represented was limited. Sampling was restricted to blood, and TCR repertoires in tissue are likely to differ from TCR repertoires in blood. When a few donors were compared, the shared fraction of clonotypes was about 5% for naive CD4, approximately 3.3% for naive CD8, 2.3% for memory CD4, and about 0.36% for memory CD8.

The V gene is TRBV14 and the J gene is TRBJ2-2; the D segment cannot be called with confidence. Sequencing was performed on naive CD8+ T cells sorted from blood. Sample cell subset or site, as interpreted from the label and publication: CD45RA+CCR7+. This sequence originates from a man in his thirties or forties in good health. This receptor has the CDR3 CASSQGPGTGELFF. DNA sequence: TGTGCCAGCAGCCAAGGGCCAGGCACCGGGGAGCTGTTTTTT. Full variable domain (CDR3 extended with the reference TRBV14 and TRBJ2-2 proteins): EAGVTQFPSHSVIEKGQTVTLRCDPISGHDNLYWYRRVMGKEIKFLLHFVKESKQDESGMPNNRFLAERTGGTYSTLKVQPAELEDSGVYFCASSQGPGTGELFFGEGSRLTVL.